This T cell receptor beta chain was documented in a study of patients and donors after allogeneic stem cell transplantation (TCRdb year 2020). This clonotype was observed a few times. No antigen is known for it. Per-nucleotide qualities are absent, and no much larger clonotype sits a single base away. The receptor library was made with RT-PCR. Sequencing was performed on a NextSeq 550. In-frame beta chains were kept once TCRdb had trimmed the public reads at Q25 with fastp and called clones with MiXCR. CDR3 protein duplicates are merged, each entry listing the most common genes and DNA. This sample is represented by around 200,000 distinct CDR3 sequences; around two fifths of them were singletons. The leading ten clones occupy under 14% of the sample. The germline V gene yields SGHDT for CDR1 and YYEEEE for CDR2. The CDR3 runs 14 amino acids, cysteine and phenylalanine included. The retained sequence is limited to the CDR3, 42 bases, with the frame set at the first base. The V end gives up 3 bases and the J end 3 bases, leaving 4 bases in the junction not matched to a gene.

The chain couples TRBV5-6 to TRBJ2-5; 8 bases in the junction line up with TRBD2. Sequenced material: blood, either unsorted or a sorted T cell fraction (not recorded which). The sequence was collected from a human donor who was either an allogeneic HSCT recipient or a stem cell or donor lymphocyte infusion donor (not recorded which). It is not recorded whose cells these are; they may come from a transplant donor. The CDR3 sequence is CASSWGLEKETQYF. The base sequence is TGTGCCAGCAGCTGGGGACTAGAGAAAGAGACCCAGTACTTC.